The 28 T cell receptor beta chains given below trace back to one sample, sequenced in a study of cytomegalovirus exposure and HLA in healthy donors. The PCR used 60 Vbeta and 13 Jbeta primers. Assay used: immunoSEQ multiplex PCR; TCRdb lists only in-frame clones, some missing. Of about 130,000 clones detected, approximately 82% appear once; the ten largest clones hold around 3%. Material for sequencing was PBMCs. Receptors were obtained from a woman aged 18-30 years in good health and CMV-seropositive.

V gene TRBV11-2 combines with J gene TRBJ2-5; TRBD1 matches 9 bases. Germline CDR1 and CDR2: SGHAT and FQNNGV. V lost 2 bases, J lost 13 bases, and 5 bases stayed unmatched. This CDR3 contains 12 residues. CDR3 loop: CASSLIQGAWYF. CDR3 coding DNA: TGTGCCAGCAGCTTAATACAGGGGGCTTGGTACTTC.

This rearrangement joins TRBV6-4 to TRBJ2-5; D uncertain. Germline CDR1 reads MRHNA; CDR2 reads SNTAGT. CDR3 length equals 16 residues. Trimming shortened V by 8 bases and J by 3 bases, and 22 bases separated the two germline ends. DNA for the CDR3: TGTGCCAGCCCCTGTCTCAAGCCCCCTTACGAAGAGACCCAGTACTTC. Its translation: CASPCLKPPYEETQYF.

V and J are TRBV7-2 and TRBJ2-7; perhaps TRBD2 as D (6 bases). Deletions cut 5 bases from V and 7 bases from J, with 15 bases between. Germline V CDR1 and CDR2: SGHTA, FQGNSA. This CDR3 region has 13 residues. The chain's CDR3 is CASSPGDFGEQYF. The CDR3 bases are TGTGCCAGCAGCCCGGGAGATTTCGGGGAGCAGTACTTC.

The genes are TRBV29-1 and TRBJ2-7; a possible D gene is TRBD2 (5 bases). Per germline, CDR1 SQVTM and CDR2 ANQGSEA. The CDR3 is 11 residues long. V lost 7 bases and J 0 bases, leaving 7 bases between the germline ends. DNA of the CDR3: TGCAGCGGGACTTTCTCCTACGAGCAGTACTTC. As protein: CSGTFSYEQYF.

The chain links TRBV6-1 to TRBJ2-1; TRBD2 agrees at 10 bases. This CDR3 has 13 amino acids. After removal of 7 bases from V and 8 bases from J, the junction contained 5 bases not matched to a gene. Germline values: CDR1 MNHNS, CDR2 SASEGT. CDR3 bases: TGTGCCAGCATCGCTAGCGGGGGCTATGAGCAGTTCTTC. As protein: CASIASGGYEQFF.

J is TRBJ1-1 and V is TRBV6-5; 9 bases are shared with TRBD1. The V and J ends lost 5 bases and 5 bases, in that order; junction bases with no gene match: 9. Germline loops: CDR1 MNHEY, CDR2 SVGAGI. This CDR3 is built from 15 residues. In DNA, the CDR3 is TGTGCCAGCAGTCGATCCGGGACAGGGTCAACTGAAGCTTTCTTT. It yields the protein CASSRSGTGSTEAFF.

The chain couples TRBV11-2 to TRBJ1-2; D uncertain. CDR3 length: 13 residues. CDR1 and CDR2 (germline): SGHAT, FQNNGV. V was clipped by 1 base and J by 0 bases, with 3 bases between them. CDR3 amino acids: CASSLGPNYGYTF. CDR3 nucleotide sequence: TGTGCCAGCAGCTTAGGGCCTAACTATGGCTACACCTTC. Full variable domain (remainder filled in from reference TRBV11-2 and TRBJ1-2): EAGVAQSPRYKIIEKRQSVAFWCNPISGHATLYWYQQILGQGPKLLIQFQNNGVVDDSQLPKDRFSAERLKGVDSTLKIQPAKLEDSAVYLCASSLGPNYGYTFGSGTRLTVV.

The V gene is TRBV18, the J gene TRBJ2-1, with 9 bases fitting TRBD2. Germline values: CDR1 KGHSH, CDR2 LQKENI. The CDR3 loop spans 16 amino acids. V lost 2 bases and J lost 8; bases outside the gene matches: 10. The CDR3 protein is CASSPTLAGRADEQFF. The DNA of the CDR3 is TGTGCCAGCTCACCAACGCTAGCGGGGCGGGCCGATGAGCAGTTCTTC.

The chain joins TRBV6-1 to TRBJ1-5, with D possibly being TRBD1 (5 bases). With 5 bases removed from V and 0 bases from J, the gap between germline ends came to 11 bases. Per germline, CDR1 MNHNS and CDR2 SASEGT. CDR3 length equals 15 residues. CDR3 loop: CASSTGANSNQPQHF. The CDR3 nucleotides are TGTGCCAGCAGTACAGGCGCCAATAGCAATCAGCCCCAGCATTTT.

This clone was seen just once. The V gene is TRBV19, the J gene TRBJ2-1; 11 bases match TRBD2. This CDR3 spans 19 amino acids. Unmatched junction bases numbered 11, after V lost 1 base and J lost 3 bases. From germline, CDR1 is LNHDA and CDR2 SQIVND (reference sequence). CDR3 nucleotide sequence: TGTGCCAGTAGTATAGGACGGGTAGCGGGGGGGCAGATCTACAATGAGCAGTTCTTC. This translates into CASSIGRVAGGQIYNEQFF.

V usage is TRBV5-4 and J usage is TRBJ2-5; perhaps TRBD1 as D (6 bases). The DNA end favors TRBJ2-7, so the J call may be wrong. The CDR3 contains 17 residues. The germline V gene has CDR1 SGHNT and CDR2 YYREEE (reference sequence). For the CDR3, the DNA is TGTGCCAGCAGCTTTGGGGCAGGGGTAGGCGTCACCTACGAGCAGTACTTC. It translates to CASSFGAGVGVTYEQYF.

V gene TRBV10-1 combines with J gene TRBJ2-5; D ambiguous. The V end was cut by 4 bases, the J end by 6 bases, with 3 bases between. Germline V gene sequence: CDR1 WNHNN, CDR2 SYGVQD (reference sequence). CDR3 length: 10 residues. CDR3 sequence reads: CASSVKTQYF. CDR3 coding DNA: TGCGCCAGCAGTGTAAAGACCCAGTACTTC.

This chain connects TRBV28 to TRBJ2-6, with TRBD2 as a possible D gene (5 bases). Trimming took off 3 bases at V and 2 bases at J, with 20 bases between the two ends. Per germline, CDR1 MDHEN and CDR2 SYDVKM. The CDR3 is 19 amino acids. CDR3 loop: CASSFWSREGVAGANVLTF. CDR3 bases: TGTGCCAGCAGTTTCTGGTCTCGAGAGGGCGTCGCTGGGGCCAACGTCCTGACTTTC.

The gene calls are TRBV28 and TRBJ2-3, with D possibly being TRBD1 (7 bases). The CDR3 consists of 17 residues. Germline V CDR1 and CDR2: MDHEN, SYDVKM. Trimming pared 2 bases from V and 3 bases from J, leaving 18 bases between. CDR3 sequence: CASSLTPGGGSTDTQYF. The CDR3 DNA is TGTGCCAGCAGTTTAACCCCAGGGGGAGGCAGTACAGATACGCAGTATTTT.

This sequence joins TRBV9 and TRBJ2-7; the match to TRBD1 covers 7 bases. Germline lookup yields CDR1 SGDLS and CDR2 YYNGEE. V lost 3 bases to trimming and J lost 1 base; unmatched junction nucleotides: 4. CDR3 length: 14 residues. CDR3 residues: CASSERQGSYEQYF. CDR3 coding DNA: TGTGCCAGCAGCGAGCGACAGGGATCCTACGAGCAGTACTTC.

The rearrangement links TRBV7-9 to TRBJ2-3, with D possibly being TRBD2 (5 bases). This CDR3 comprises 14 residues. CDR1 is SEHNR, CDR2 FQNEAQ, per germline (reference sequence). Trimming took 3 bases from V and 0 from J, leaving 7 bases between them. As DNA, the CDR3 is TGTGCCAGCAGCTTGGGAGCTAGCACAGATACGCAGTATTTT. Its protein product is CASSLGASTDTQYF.

J is TRBJ2-3 and V is TRBV27, with D possibly being TRBD2 (6 bases). The CDR3 runs to 15 residues. Germline lookup yields CDR1 MNHEY and CDR2 SMNVEV (reference sequence). V was clipped by 2 bases and J by 2 bases, with 11 bases between them. CDR3 sequence reads: CASSLGAGTTDTQYF. CDR3 sequence (DNA): TGTGCCAGCAGTTTAGGTGCGGGGACCACAGATACGCAGTATTTT.

This clone was detected a few times. CDR3 amino acids: CASYNRGHNTGELFF. Here the CDR3 DNA reads TGTGCCAGCTACAACAGGGGGCACAACACCGGGGAGCTGTTTTTT. This sequence joins TRBV27 and TRBJ2-2; TRBD1 aligns across 9 bases. Germline CDR1 MNHEY, CDR2 SMNVEV (reference sequence). CDR3 length: 15 amino acids. Trimming at V came to 8 bases and at J to 2 bases, leaving 6 bases not matched to a gene.

This clone has only a few counts. V and J are TRBV9 and TRBJ1-1; TRBD1 is a possible D gene (6 bases). The germline CDR1 and CDR2 sequences are SGDLS and YYNGEE. CDR3 size: 13 residues. V was shortened by 3 bases and J by 5 bases, with 11 bases between the two germline ends. The CDR3 DNA sequence: TGTGCCAGCAGCGGAGGACAGATGACTGAAGCTTTCTTT. It is translated as CASSGGQMTEAFF.

J is TRBJ2-7 and V is TRBV7-3; possibly TRBD1 for D (7 bases). Germline loops: CDR1 SGHTA, CDR2 FQGTGA. Trimming took 2 bases from V and 2 from J, leaving 13 bases between them. This CDR3 region has 15 residues. The CDR3 here is CASSLGAGGPYEQYF. Written as DNA, the CDR3 is TGTGCCAGCAGCTTAGGGGCAGGGGGGCCCTACGAGCAGTACTTC.

This chain joins TRBV7-3 and TRBJ2-2; 14 bases align to TRBD2. Germline lookup yields CDR1 SGHTA and CDR2 FQGTGA. This CDR3 region has 16 residues. The V gene end was trimmed by 4 bases and the J gene end by 4 bases; junction bases not matched to a gene: 2. CDR3 amino acids: CASSSTSGGATGELFF. CDR3 coding DNA: TGTGCCAGCAGCTCGACTAGCGGGGGGGCCACCGGGGAGCTGTTTTTT.

The rearrangement uses TRBV2 and TRBJ2-1, with TRBD1 as a possible D gene (5 bases). CDR1 and CDR2 (germline): SNHLY, FYNNEI. There are 12 residues in the CDR3. V was shortened by 4 bases and J by 5 bases, with 6 bases between the two germline ends. CDR3 residues: CASSAGNNEQFF. CDR3 DNA sequence: TGTGCCAGCAGTGCAGGGAACAATGAGCAGTTCTTC.

The CDR3 region is CASSPGGVYEQYF. CDR3 nucleotides: TGTGCCAGCAGTCCCGGGGGGGTATACGAGCAGTACTTC. The genes are TRBV7-6 and TRBJ2-7; TRBD2 matches at 8 bases. Germline V CDR1 and CDR2: SGHVS, FNYEAQ. CDR3 size: 13 residues. With V trimmed by 6 bases and J by 4 bases, 5 bases remained unmatched.

The chain carries TRBV27 and TRBJ2-3, with 9 bases that match TRBD2. Trimming took 6 bases from V and 2 from J; bases not matched to a gene: 9. Germline V lookup: CDR1 MNHEY, CDR2 SMNVEV (reference sequence). The CDR3 length is 16 residues. The CDR3: CASSPLSGGSTDTQYF. In DNA, the CDR3 is TGTGCCAGCAGCCCCCTTAGCGGGGGCTCCACAGATACGCAGTATTTT.

This clone was seen just once. CDR3 sequence (DNA): TGTGCCAGCACCGAGTCCCCACAGCCCACAGATACGCAGTATTTT. Protein: CASTESPQPTDTQYF. The chain joins TRBV6-1 to TRBJ2-3; D remains ambiguous. V lost 7 bases and J 2 bases, leaving 16 bases between the germline ends. CDR1 and CDR2 (germline): MNHNS, SASEGT. The CDR3 spans 15 residues.

V is TRBV5-1 and J is TRBJ1-6, with 7 bases fitting TRBD1. The CDR3 has 17 amino acids. Germline V gene data show CDR1 as SGHRS and CDR2 as YFSETQ. V lost 4 bases and J lost 14; bases outside the gene matches: 21. In DNA, the CDR3 is TGCGCCAGCAGCCTTGAACCCGCAGGACAGGTGGGTTCGGCCCTCCACTTT. This sequence encodes CASSLEPAGQVGSALHF.

This sequence joins TRBV28 and TRBJ1-5; D unclear. The V and J ends lost 3 bases and 2 bases respectively, with 11 bases between them. The CDR3 contains 15 residues. Per the germline V gene, CDR1 is MDHEN and CDR2 is SYDVKM. The CDR3 protein is CASSFSGSRNQPQHF. In DNA, the CDR3 is TGTGCCAGCAGTTTCTCCGGGAGTCGCAATCAGCCCCAGCATTTT.

The V call is TRBV21-1, the J call TRBJ2-7; the tabulated D call, TRBD2, remains unverified against the DNA. TRBV21-1 is a known pseudogene. CDR3 length: 13 amino acids. The CDR3 is CASSKALRNEPYF. CDR3 sequence (DNA): TGTGCCAGCAGCAAAGCGCTGAGAAACGAGCCCTACTTC.